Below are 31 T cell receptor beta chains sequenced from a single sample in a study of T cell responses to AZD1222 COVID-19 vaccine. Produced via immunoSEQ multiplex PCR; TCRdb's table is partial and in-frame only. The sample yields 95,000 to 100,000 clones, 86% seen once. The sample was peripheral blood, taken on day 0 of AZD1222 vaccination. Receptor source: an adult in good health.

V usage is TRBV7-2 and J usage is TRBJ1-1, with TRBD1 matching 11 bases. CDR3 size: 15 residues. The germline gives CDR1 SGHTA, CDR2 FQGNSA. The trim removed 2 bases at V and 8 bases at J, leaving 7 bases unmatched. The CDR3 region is CASSLRGQGVVEAFF. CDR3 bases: TGTGCCAGCAGCTTACGGGGACAGGGGGTGGTAGAAGCTTTCTTT. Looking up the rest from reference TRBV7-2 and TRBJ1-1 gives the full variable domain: GAGVSQSPSNKVTEKGKDVELRCDPISGHTALYWYRQSLGQGLEFLIYFQGNSAPDKSGLPSDRFSAERTGGSVSTLTIQRTQQEDSAVYLCASSLRGQGVVEAFFGQGTRLTVV.

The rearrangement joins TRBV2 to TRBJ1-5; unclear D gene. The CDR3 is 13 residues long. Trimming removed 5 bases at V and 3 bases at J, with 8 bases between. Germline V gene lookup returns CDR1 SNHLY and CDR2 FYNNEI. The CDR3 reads CASSPGYNQPQHF. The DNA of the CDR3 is TGTGCCAGCAGTCCAGGATACAATCAGCCCCAGCATTTT.

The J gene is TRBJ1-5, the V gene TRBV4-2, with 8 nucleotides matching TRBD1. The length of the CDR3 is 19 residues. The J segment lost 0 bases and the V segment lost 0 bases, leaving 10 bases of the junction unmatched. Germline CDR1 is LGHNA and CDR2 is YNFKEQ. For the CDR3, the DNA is TGTGCCAGCAGCCAAGACCCTGGGACAGGACAGTTTAGCAATCAGCCCCAGCATTTT. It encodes CASSQDPGTGQFSNQPQHF.

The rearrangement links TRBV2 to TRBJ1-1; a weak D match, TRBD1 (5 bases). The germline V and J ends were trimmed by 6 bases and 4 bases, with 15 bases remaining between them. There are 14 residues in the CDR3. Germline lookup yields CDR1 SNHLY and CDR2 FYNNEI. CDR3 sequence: CASRGQGAGTEAFF. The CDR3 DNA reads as TGTGCCAGCAGGGGGCAGGGTGCGGGCACTGAAGCTTTCTTT.

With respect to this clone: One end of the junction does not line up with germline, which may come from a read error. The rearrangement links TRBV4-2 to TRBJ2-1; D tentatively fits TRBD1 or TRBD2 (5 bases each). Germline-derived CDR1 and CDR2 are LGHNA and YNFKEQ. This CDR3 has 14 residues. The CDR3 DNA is TGTGCCAGCACCCAACGAGGGGATTACAATGAGCAGTTCTTC. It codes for CASTQRGDYNEQFF.

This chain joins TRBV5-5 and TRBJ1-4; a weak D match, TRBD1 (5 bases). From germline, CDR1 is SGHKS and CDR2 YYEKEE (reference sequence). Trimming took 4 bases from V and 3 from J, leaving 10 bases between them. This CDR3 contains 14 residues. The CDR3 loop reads CASSRDAANEKLFF. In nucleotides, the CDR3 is TGTGCCAGCAGCCGGGACGCGGCTAATGAAAAACTGTTTTTT.

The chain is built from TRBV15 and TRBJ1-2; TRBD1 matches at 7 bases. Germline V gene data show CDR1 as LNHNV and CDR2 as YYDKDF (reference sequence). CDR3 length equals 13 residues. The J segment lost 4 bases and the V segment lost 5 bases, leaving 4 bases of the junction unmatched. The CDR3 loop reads CATSPRDSYGYTF. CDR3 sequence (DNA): TGTGCCACCAGCCCTCGGGACAGCTATGGCTACACCTTC.

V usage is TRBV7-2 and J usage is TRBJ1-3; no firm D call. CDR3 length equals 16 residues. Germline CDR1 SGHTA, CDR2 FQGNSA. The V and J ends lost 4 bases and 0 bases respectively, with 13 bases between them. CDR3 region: CASSSQPLSSGNTIYF. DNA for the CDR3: TGTGCCAGCAGCTCACAGCCCCTGAGCTCTGGAAACACCATATATTTT.

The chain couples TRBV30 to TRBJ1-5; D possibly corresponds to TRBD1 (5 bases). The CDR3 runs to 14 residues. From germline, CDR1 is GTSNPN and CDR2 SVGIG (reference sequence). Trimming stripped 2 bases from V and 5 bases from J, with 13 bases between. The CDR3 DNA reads TGTGCCTGGAGTTTGGGGACGGGACATCAGCCCCAGCATTTT. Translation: CAWSLGTGHQPQHF.

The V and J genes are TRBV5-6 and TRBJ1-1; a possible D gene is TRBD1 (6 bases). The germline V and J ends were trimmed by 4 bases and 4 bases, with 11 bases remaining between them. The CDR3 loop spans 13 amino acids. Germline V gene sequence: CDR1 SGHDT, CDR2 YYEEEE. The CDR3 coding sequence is TGTGCCAGCAGCCTCACAGGGTCCACTGAAGCTTTCTTT. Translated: CASSLTGSTEAFF.

The CDR3, as DNA: TGTGCCAGCAGCCCTGGAAGAGTTAGTTCGTACGAGCAGTACTTC. It translates to CASSPGRVSSYEQYF. The V gene is TRBV4-2, the J gene TRBJ2-7; no clear D gene. The CDR3 is 15 amino acids. Between the trimmed V and J ends, which lost 4 bases and 4 bases, there was a span of 17 bases. Per germline, CDR1 LGHNA and CDR2 YNFKEQ.

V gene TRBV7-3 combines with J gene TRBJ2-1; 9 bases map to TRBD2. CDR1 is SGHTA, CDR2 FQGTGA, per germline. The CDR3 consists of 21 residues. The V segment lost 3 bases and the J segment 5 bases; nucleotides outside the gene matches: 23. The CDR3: CASSLLPQPLLGGRADNEQFF. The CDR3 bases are TGTGCCAGCAGCTTGCTCCCCCAGCCATTACTCGGCGGGAGGGCTGACAATGAGCAGTTCTTC.

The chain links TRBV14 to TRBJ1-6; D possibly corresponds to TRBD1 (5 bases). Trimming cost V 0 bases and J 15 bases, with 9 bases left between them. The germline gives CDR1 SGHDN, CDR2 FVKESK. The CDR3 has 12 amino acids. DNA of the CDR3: TGTGCCAGCAGCCAAGAAAGGGGTGTCCTCCACTTT. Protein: CASSQERGVLHF.

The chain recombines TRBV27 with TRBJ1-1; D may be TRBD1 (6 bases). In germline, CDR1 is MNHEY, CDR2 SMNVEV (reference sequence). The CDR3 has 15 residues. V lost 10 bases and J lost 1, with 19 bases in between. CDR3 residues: CATRSSAGANTEAFF. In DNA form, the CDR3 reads TGTGCCACTCGTAGCTCGGCAGGGGCGAACACTGAAGCTTTCTTT.

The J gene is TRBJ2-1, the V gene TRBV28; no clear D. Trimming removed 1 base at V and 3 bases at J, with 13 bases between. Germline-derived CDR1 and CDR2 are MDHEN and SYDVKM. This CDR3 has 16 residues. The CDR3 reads CASSLFSLRLYNEQFF. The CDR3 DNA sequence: TGTGCCAGCAGTTTATTCTCTCTGCGGCTCTACAATGAGCAGTTCTTC. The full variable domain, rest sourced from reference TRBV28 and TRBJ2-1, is DVKVTQSSRYLVKRTGEKVFLECVQDMDHENMFWYRQDPGLGLRLIYFSYDVKMKEKGDIPEGYSVSREKKERFSLILESASTNQTSMYLCASSLFSLRLYNEQFFGPGTRLTVL.

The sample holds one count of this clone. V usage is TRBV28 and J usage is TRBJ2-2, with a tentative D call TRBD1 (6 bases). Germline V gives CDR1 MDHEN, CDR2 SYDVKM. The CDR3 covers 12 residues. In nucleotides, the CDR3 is TGTGTCGTAGGACAGTCCACCGGGGAGCTGTTTTTT. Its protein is CVVGQSTGELFF. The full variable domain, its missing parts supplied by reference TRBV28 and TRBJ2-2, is DVKVTQSSRYLVKRTGEKVFLECVQDMDHENMFWYRQDPGLGLRLIYFSYDVKMKEKGDIPEGYSVSREKKERFSLILESASTNQTSMYLCVVGQSTGELFFGEGSRLTVL.

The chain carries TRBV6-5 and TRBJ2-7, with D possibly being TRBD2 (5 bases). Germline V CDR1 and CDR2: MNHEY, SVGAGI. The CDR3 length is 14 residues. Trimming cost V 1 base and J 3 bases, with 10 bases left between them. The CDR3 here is CASSYFSGDYEQYF. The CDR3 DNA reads TGTGCCAGCAGTTACTTTTCCGGGGACTACGAGCAGTACTTC.

The CDR3 bases are TGTGCCATCAGTGAGTCGGGCCCCCGCTCTGGAAACACCATATATTTT. This sequence encodes CAISESGPRSGNTIYF. The chain combines TRBV10-3 with TRBJ1-3; D ambiguous. The CDR3 contains 16 residues. Trimming shortened V by 0 bases and J by 0 bases, and 9 bases separated the two germline ends. Germline V lookup: CDR1 ENHRY, CDR2 SYGVKD.

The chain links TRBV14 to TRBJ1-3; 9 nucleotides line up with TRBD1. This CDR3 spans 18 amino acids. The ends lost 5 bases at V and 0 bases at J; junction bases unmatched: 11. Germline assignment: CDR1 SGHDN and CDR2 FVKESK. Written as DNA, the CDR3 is TGTGCCAGCAGCTCTGGACAGGGGATGCGAAACTCTGGAAACACCATATATTTT. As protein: CASSSGQGMRNSGNTIYF.

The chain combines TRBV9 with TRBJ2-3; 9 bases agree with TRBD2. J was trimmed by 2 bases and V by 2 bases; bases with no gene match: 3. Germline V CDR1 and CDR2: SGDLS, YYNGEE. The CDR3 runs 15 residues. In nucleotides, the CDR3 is TGTGCCAGCAGCGTCAGCGGGGGGTACACAGATACGCAGTATTTT. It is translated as CASSVSGGYTDTQYF.

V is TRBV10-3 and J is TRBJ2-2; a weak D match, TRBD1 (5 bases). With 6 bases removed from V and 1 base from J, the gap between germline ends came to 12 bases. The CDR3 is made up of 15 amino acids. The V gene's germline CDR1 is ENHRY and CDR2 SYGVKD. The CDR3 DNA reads TGTGCCATCAGGCAGCCTACAGGGAACACCGGGGAGCTGTTTTTT. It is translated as CAIRQPTGNTGELFF.

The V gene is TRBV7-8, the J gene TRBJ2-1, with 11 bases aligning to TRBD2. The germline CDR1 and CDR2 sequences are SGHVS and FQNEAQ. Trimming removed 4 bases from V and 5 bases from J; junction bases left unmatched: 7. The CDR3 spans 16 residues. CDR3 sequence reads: CASSSRLAGHDNEQFF. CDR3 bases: TGTGCCAGCAGCTCGAGACTAGCGGGACATGACAATGAGCAGTTCTTC.

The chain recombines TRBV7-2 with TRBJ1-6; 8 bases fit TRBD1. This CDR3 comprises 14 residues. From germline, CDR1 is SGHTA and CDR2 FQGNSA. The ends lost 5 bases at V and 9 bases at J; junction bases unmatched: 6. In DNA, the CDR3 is TGTGCCAGCAGCCCGGCAGGGGGCTTTTCACCCCTCCACTTT. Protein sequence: CASSPAGGFSPLHF.

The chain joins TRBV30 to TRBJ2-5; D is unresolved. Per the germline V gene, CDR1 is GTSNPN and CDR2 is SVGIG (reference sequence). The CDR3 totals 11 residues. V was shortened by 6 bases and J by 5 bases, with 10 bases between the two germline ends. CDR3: CACGDRETQYF. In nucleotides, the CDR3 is TGTGCCTGTGGGGATCGGGAGACCCAGTACTTC. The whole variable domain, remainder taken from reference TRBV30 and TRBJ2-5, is SQTIHQWPATLVQPVGSPLSLECTVEGTSNPNLYWYRQAAGRGLQLLFYSVGIGQISSEVPQNLSASRPQDRQFILSSKKLLLSDSGFYLCACGDRETQYFGPGTRLLVL.

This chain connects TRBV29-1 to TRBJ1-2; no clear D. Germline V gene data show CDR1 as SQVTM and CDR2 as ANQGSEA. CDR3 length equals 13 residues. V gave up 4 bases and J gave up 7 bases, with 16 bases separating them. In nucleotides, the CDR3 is TGCAGCGTTGGGGCAGACGCGATCTTTGGCTACACCTTC. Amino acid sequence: CSVGADAIFGYTF.

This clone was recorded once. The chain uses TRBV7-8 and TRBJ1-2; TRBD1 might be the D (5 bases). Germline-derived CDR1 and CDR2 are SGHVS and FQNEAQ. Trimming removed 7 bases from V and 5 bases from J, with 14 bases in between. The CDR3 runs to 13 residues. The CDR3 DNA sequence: TGTGCCAGCACGCCGGGGGGACGGTATGGCTACACCTTC. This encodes CASTPGGRYGYTF.

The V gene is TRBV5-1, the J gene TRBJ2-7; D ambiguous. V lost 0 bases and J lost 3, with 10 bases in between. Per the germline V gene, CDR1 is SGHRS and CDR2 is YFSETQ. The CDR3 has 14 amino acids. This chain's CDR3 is CASSLALDLYEQYF. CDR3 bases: TGCGCCAGCAGCTTGGCGCTCGATCTCTACGAGCAGTACTTC.

The CDR3 loop reads CASSPPGTSVWGYTF. The CDR3 coding sequence is TGTGCCAGCAGCCCGCCTGGGACGTCCGTATGGGGCTACACCTTC. This chain joins TRBV28 and TRBJ1-2, with TRBD1 as a possible D gene (5 bases). This CDR3 has 15 residues. Germline values: CDR1 MDHEN, CDR2 SYDVKM. Between the trimmed V and J ends, which lost 6 bases and 8 bases, there was a span of 22 bases.

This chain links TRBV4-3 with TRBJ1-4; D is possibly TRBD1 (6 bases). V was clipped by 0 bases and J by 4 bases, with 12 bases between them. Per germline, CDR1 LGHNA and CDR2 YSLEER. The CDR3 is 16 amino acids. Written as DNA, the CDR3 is TGCGCCAGCAGCCAAGAGACGGCAGGGGATAATGAAAAACTGTTTTTT. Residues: CASSQETAGDNEKLFF.

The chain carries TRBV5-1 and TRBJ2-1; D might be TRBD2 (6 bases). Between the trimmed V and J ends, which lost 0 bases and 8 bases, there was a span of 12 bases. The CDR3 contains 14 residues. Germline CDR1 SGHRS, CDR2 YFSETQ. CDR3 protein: CASSLDGSGDEQFF. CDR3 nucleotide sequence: TGCGCCAGCAGCTTGGACGGGAGTGGCGATGAGCAGTTCTTC.

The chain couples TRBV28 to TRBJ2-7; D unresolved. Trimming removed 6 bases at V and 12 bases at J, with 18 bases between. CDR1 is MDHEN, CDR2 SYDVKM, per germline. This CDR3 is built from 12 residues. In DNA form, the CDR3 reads TGTGCCAGCAGCCCCGGGTCCACGTTTGGGTACTTC. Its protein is CASSPGSTFGYF.